Listed below are T cell receptor beta chains from one sample, sequenced in a study of blood T cell repertoires in COVID-19. The table came from immunoSEQ multiplex PCR; TCRdb's copy has only in-frame clones and leaves some out. The sample includes over 400,000 clones, 70% to 90% of them seen just once. Sample: peripheral blood. These receptors were taken from a woman in her fifties or sixties with COVID-19, enrolled during active disease. Each CDR3 is given with its conserved first and last residue. D genes are given only for firm matches. Part of the rows lack a size; the others show once, few, many or a class for expanded clones.

.	TRBJ2-1	few	TRBV2	TGTGCCAGCAGCCGAACTGGGCCCTACAATGAGCAGTTCTTC	CASSRTGPYNEQFF
.	TRBJ1-5	.	TRBV5-4	TGTGCCAGCAGCCACGAAGGGGAACAGCCCCAGCATTTT	CASSHEGEQPQHF
.	TRBJ2-3	.	TRBV18	TGTGCCAGCGGGGCGGGGCAAGTTAGGCCAGATACGCAGTATTTT	CASGAGQVRPDTQYF
TRBD1	TRBJ1-2	.	TRBV29-1	TGCAGCGTTGAAGAGATCGACAGGGCTGGCTATGGCTACACCTTC	CSVEEIDRAGYGYTF
.	TRBJ1-1	once	TRBV24-1	TGTGCCACCAGTGATTCCTCTGACAGGCCTGAAGCTTTCTTT	CATSDSSDRPEAFF
.	TRBJ2-3	once	TRBV5-1	TGCGCCAGCAGCTTGGGCGGGGCGGATACGCAGTATTTT	CASSLGGADTQYF
.	TRBJ1-5	.	TRBV4-2	TGTGCCAGCAGCCAAGAGGGCAGGGCGGGCAATCAGCCCCAGCATTTT	CASSQEGRAGNQPQHF
.	TRBJ2-2	.	TRBV19	TGTGCCACCCACCTGGGGGCGGGCGCGAACACCGGGGAGCTGTTTTTT	CATHLGAGANTGELFF
.	TRBJ2-1	.	TRBV7-9	TGTGCCAGCACCTATGTGGGGGTTGGCGGGGCAAGCTCCTACAATGAGCAGTTCTTC	CASTYVGVGGASSYNEQFF
.	TRBJ2-2	.	TRBV19	TGTGCCACCTCACTTCCCAACCACGGGGAGCTGTTTTTT	CATSLPNHGELFF
TRBD1	TRBJ1-6	.	TRBV2	TGTGCCAGCATGGAGGGCAGGTCAGGGGGACCCCTCCACTTT	CASMEGRSGGPLHF
TRBD1	TRBJ2-1	.	TRBV11-3	TGTGCCAGCAGCCGTACGACAGGGCCTGAGCAGTTCTTC	CASSRTTGPEQFF
TRBD2	TRBJ2-1	.	TRBV7-7	TGTGCCAGCAGCTTAGCGTTGGTAGCGGGGAGCTCCTACAATGAGCAGTTCTTC	CASSLALVAGSSYNEQFF
.	TRBJ2-2	once	TRBV6-5	TGTGCCAGCAGCCTGAAGGGGTGGATGGGGGAGCTGTTTTTT	CASSLKGWMGELFF
.	TRBJ2-3	.	TRBV19	TGTGCCAGTAGTACCTCGACTGGTTTCACAGATACGCAGTATTTT	CASSTSTGFTDTQYF
TRBD2	TRBJ2-3	.	TRBV27	TGTGCCAGCAGTCCCGGGACTAGCGGGGGTAGTAGCACAGATACGCAGTATTTT	CASSPGTSGGSSTDTQYF
.	TRBJ1-2	.	TRBV6-5	TGTGCCAGCAGTTACCGGGGAGGCTCCTATGGCTACACCTTC	CASSYRGGSYGYTF
TRBD1	TRBJ2-7	few	TRBV27	TGTGCCAGCAGAGACAGGGCAAGCTCCTACGAGCAGTACTTC	CASRDRASSYEQYF
.	TRBJ2-1	.	TRBV24-1	TGTGCCACCAGTGATGCTTCGAGGGGGTGGGAGCAGTTCTTC	CATSDASRGWEQFF
TRBD1	TRBJ2-7	few	TRBV19	TGTGCCACCAGTGGGACAGGGATGTACGAGCAGTACTTC	CATSGTGMYEQYF
.	TRBJ2-5	once	TRBV27	TGTGCCAGCAGCCCTACCGGGACAAAAGAGACCCAGTACTTC	CASSPTGTKETQYF
.	TRBJ1-1	few	TRBV10-2	TGCGCTACAGGCACCAACACTGAAGCTTTCTTT	CATGTNTEAFF
.	TRBJ1-1	once	TRBV4-1	TGCGCCAGCAGCCTTAACCCGGGAGGGGGGATCCCTGAAGCTTTCTTT	CASSLNPGGGIPEAFF
TRBD1	TRBJ1-1	.	TRBV10-2	TGCGCCAGCAGTGACTCAGGGGGCGAATCCACTGAAGCTTTCTTT	CASSDSGGESTEAFF
.	TRBJ1-4	.	TRBV18	TGTGCCAGCTCACCAACGACGCAGGGTTCGCCTTCTAATGAAAAACTGTTTTTT	CASSPTTQGSPSNEKLFF
TRBD1	TRBJ2-7	.	TRBV27	TGTGCCAGCAGTCGCCGGACAGGGCTATCCTACGAGCAGTACTTC	CASSRRTGLSYEQYF
.	TRBJ1-2	.	TRBV3-1/TRBV3-2	TGTGCCAGCAGCCTCCTAGCAAAGGTAGATGGCTACACCTTC	CASSLLAKVDGYTF
TRBD1	TRBJ1-4	.	TRBV19	TGTGCCAGTAGGCCCTCCGGGACAGGGCCCGGGAAACTGTTTTTT	CASRPSGTGPGKLFF
TRBD2	TRBJ2-1	.	TRBV10-2	TGCGCCACGGAGCGGGGGAGCTCCTACAATGAGCAGTTCTTC	CATERGSSYNEQFF
.	TRBJ2-1	.	TRBV7-9	TGTGCCAGCAGCTTAGCCAGAGTCGGGGGCTACAATGAGCAGTTCTTC	CASSLARVGGYNEQFF
TRBD1	TRBJ1-2	.	TRBV6-5	TGTGCCAGCAGGGACAGGGTGAACGCTTATGGCTACACCTTC	CASRDRVNAYGYTF
.	TRBJ2-3	.	TRBV5-1	TGCGCCAGCAGCTTGACAGGAGTAGATACGCAGTATTTT	CASSLTGVDTQYF
.	TRBJ1-2	.	TRBV27	TGTGCCAGCAAATCACAGGGACGAGGGGGAGCTGGCTACACCTTC	CASKSQGRGGAGYTF
.	TRBJ1-6	.	TRBV5-4	TGTGCCAGCAGCTTGTGGACAGATTATAATTCACCCCTCCACTTT	CASSLWTDYNSPLHF
.	TRBJ1-2	.	TRBV5-4	TGTGCCAGCAGCTTTGCAGGGCTCCCCTATGGCTACACCTTC	CASSFAGLPYGYTF
TRBD2	TRBJ2-3	.	TRBV9	TGTGCCAGCAGCCCTAGCGGGGGGAGAACAGATACGCAGTATTTT	CASSPSGGRTDTQYF
.	TRBJ1-6	.	TRBV29-1	TGCAGCGTTGGGGAGGCATCAGCCTCACCCCTCCACTTT	CSVGEASASPLHF
.	TRBJ1-3	once	TRBV9	TGTGCCAGCAGCGTAGCAGGGGCTGGGAACACCATATATTTT	CASSVAGAGNTIYF
.	TRBJ1-2	.	TRBV5-8	TGTGCCAGCAGCCCCCTGAGACAGGATGGCTACACCTTC	CASSPLRQDGYTF
TRBD1	TRBJ1-3	.	TRBV9	TGTGCCAGCAGCGCCCTACGGACAGGTTCGGGCGGAAACACCATATATTTT	CASSALRTGSGGNTIYF
TRBD1	TRBJ1-1	once	TRBV12-3/TRBV12-4	TGTGCCAGCAGTTTAGCGAGACAGGGGGAAGCTTTCTTT	CASSLARQGEAFF
.	TRBJ1-1	.	TRBV7-9	TGTGCCAGCAGCCCAGGATCGAACACTGAAGCTTTCTTT	CASSPGSNTEAFF